This TCR beta chain appears in the sequencing data of a study of tumor-infiltrating lymphocytes in glioblastoma multiforme. Study results and limitations: Only one glioblastoma patient had TCR and mutation analysis. Clone frequencies may be distorted by unequal TCR transcripts per cell.

Comment on this clonotype: The antigen is undetermined. At one end the junction does not follow the germline gene, possibly because of a read error.

CDR3 length: 15 amino acids. Per the germline V gene, CDR1 is SGHAT and CDR2 is FQNNGV. Three nested ARM-PCR rounds with V-beta and C-beta primers built TCRB libraries. Unique molecular identifiers were not described for the libraries. TCRdb analysed the multiplex PCR reads with MiXCR anew, one entry per CDR3 protein. The sample shows about 12,000 distinct CDR3 sequences, over 60% of them seen only once. This clonotype originated in a male donor with glioblastoma. Material for sequencing was brain tumor tissue. J is TRBJ2-3 and V is TRBV11-2; D is uncertain. The CDR3 DNA is TGTGCCGGCAGCTTATGGTCTGAGGAAACAGATACGCTGTATTTT. Translating gives CAGSLWSEETDTLYF.